This TCR beta chain was captured by sequencing in a study of blood T cell repertoires in COVID-19. The CDR3 loop spans 19 amino acids. Germline values: CDR1 SEHNR, CDR2 FQNEAQ (reference sequence). Trimming at V came to 1 base and at J to 0 bases, leaving 10 bases not matched to a gene. Participant reports of clinical history set cohort assignment. Original processing notes: Reference gene primers were amplified, and this amplification served to estimate nucleated cell counts. Produced via immunoSEQ multiplex PCR; TCRdb's table is partial and in-frame only. From that table come the V and J calls and clone size; the DNA was used to work out D and trimming. The table includes under 350,000 clones, 80% to 90% detected once.

The chain couples TRBV7-9 to TRBJ2-1; 9 bases are a match to TRBD2. Sequencing was carried out using PBMCs or T cells enriched from blood (not recorded which). The receptor's source is a woman aged 35 to 49 with acute COVID-19. The CDR3 DNA reads as TGTGCCAGCAGCTTAGTAGGGCTAGCGGGACCCGGCTCCTACAATGAGCAGTTCTTC. It yields the protein CASSLVGLAGPGSYNEQFF.